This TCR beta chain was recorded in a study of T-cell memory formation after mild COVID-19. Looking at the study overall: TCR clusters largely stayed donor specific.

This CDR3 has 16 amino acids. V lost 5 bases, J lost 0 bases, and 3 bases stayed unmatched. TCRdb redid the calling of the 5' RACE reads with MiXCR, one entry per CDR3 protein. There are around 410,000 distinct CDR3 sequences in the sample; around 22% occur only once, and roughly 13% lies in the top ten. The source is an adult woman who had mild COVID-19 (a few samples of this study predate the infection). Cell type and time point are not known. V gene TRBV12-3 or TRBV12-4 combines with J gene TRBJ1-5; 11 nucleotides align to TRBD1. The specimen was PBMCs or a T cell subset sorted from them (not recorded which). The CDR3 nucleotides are TGTGCCAGCAGTGGACAGGGGGCTAATAGCAATCAGCCCCAGCATTTT. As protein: CASSGQGANSNQPQHF.